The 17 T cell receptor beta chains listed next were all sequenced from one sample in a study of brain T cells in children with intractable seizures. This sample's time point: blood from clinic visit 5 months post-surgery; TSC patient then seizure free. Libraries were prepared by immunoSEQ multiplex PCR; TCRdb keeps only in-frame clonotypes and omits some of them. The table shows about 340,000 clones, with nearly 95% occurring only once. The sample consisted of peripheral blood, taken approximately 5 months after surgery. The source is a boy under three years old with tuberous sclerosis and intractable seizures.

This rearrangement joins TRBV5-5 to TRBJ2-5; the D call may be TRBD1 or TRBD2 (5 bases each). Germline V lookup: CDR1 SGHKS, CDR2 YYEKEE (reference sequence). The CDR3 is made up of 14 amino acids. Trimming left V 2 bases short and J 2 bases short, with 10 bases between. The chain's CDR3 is CASSFLWGQETQYF. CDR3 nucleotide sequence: TGTGCCAGCAGCTTTCTCTGGGGGCAAGAGACCCAGTACTTC.

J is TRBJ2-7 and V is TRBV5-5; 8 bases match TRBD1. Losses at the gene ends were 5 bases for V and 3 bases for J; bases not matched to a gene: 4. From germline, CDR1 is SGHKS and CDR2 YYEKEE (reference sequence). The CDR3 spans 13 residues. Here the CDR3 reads CASRIDRGYEQYF. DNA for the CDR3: TGTGCCAGCAGGATCGACAGGGGCTACGAGCAGTACTTC.

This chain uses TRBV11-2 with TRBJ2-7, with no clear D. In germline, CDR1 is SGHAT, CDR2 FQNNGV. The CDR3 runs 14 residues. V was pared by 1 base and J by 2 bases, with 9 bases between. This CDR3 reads CASSLGSQTYEQYF. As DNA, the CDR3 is TGTGCCAGCAGCTTAGGGTCGCAGACCTACGAGCAGTACTTC.

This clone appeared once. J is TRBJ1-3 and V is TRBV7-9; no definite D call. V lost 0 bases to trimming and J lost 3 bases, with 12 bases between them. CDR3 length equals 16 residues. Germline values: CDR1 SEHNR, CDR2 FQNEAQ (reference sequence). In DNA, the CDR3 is TGTGCCAGCAGCTTAGCGCAGGTACCGGATGGAAACACCATATATTTT. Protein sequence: CASSLAQVPDGNTIYF. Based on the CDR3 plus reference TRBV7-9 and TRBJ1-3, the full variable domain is DTGVSQNPRHKITKRGQNVTFRCDPISEHNRLYWYRQTLGQGPEFLTYFQNEAQLEKSRLLSDRFSAERPKGSFSTLEIQRTEQGDSAMYLCASSLAQVPDGNTIYFGEGSWLTVV.

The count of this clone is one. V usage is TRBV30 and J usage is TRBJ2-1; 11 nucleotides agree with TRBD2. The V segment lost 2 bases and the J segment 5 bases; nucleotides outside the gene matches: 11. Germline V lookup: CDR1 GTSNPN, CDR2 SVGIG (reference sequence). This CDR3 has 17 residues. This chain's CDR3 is CAWSRRLAGPPDNEQFF. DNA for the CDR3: TGTGCCTGGAGTCGCCGACTAGCGGGACCTCCTGACAATGAGCAGTTCTTC.

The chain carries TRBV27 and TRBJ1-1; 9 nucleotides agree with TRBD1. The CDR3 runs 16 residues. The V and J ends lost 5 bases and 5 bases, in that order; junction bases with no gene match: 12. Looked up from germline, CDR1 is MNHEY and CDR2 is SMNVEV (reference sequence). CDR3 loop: CASSPLETGGETEAFF. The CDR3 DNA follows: TGTGCCAGCAGTCCCCTCGAGACAGGGGGGGAAACTGAAGCTTTCTTT.

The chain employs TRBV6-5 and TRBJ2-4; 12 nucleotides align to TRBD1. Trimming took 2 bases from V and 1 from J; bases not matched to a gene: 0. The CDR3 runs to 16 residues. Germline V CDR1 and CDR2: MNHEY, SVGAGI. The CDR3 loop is CASSYGTGGAKNIQYF. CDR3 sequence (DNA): TGTGCCAGCAGTTACGGGACAGGGGGCGCCAAAAACATTCAGTACTTC.

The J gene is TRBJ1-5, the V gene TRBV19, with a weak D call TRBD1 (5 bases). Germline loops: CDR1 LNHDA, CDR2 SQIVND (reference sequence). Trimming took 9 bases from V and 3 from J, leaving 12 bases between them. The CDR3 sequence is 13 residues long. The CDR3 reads CASRVNVNQPQHF. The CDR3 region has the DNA TGTGCCAGCAGGGTCAACGTCAATCAGCCCCAGCATTTT.

The CDR3: CAWSHRGGYTF. CDR3 sequence (DNA): TGTGCCTGGAGTCATAGGGGGGGCTACACCTTC. The chain joins TRBV30 to TRBJ1-2; a weak D match, TRBD1 (6 bases). The germline V and J ends were trimmed by 2 bases and 8 bases, with 9 bases remaining between them. This CDR3 has 11 amino acids. The germline gives CDR1 GTSNPN, CDR2 SVGIG (reference sequence).

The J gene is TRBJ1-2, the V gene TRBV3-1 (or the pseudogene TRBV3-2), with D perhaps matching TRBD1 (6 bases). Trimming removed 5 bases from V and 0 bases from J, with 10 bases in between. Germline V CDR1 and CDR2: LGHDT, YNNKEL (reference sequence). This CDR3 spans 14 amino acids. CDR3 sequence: CASSSGVSNYGYTF. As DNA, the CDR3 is TGTGCCAGCAGCTCAGGGGTTTCTAACTATGGCTACACCTTC.

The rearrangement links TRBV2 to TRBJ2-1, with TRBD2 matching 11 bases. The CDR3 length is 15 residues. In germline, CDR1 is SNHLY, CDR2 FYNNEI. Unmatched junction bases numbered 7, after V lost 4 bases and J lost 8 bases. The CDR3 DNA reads TGTGCCAGCAGTGTTATCACTAGCGGGAGATATGAGCAGTTCTTC. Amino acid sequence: CASSVITSGRYEQFF.

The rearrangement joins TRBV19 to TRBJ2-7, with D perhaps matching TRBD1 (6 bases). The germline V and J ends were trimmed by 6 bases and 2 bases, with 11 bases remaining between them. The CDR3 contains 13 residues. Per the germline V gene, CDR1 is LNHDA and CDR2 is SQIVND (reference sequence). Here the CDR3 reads CASRSAGAYEQYF. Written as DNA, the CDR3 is TGTGCCAGTAGGTCGGCAGGGGCCTACGAGCAGTACTTC.

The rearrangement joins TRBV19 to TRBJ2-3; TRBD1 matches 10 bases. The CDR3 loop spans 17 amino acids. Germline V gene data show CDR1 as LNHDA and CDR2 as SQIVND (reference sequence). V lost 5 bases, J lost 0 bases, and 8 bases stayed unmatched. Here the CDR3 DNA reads TGTGCCAGTAGTTCAATCGTGGGACAGGGGAGCACAGATACGCAGTATTTT. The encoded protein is CASSSIVGQGSTDTQYF.

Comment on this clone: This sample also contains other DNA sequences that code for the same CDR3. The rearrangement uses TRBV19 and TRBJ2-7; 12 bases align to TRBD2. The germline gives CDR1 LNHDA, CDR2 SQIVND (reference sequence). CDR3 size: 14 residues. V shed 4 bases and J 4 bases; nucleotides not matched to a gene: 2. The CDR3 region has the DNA TGTGCCAGTAGTACCGGACTAGCGGGGTACGAGCAGTACTTC. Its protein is CASSTGLAGYEQYF.

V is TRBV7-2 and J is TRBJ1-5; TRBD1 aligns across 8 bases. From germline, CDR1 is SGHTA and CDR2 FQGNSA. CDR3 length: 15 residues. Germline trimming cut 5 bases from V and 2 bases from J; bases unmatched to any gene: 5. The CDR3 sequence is CASSPETGGNQPQHF. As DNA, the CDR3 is TGTGCCAGCAGCCCAGAGACAGGGGGCAATCAGCCCCAGCATTTT.

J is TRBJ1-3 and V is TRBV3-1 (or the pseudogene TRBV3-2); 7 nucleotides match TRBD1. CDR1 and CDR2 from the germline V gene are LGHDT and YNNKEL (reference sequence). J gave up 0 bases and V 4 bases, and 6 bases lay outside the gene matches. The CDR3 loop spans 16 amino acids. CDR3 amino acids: CASSRTGALSGNTIYF. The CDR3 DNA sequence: TGTGCCAGCAGCCGTACAGGGGCCCTCTCTGGAAACACCATATATTTT.

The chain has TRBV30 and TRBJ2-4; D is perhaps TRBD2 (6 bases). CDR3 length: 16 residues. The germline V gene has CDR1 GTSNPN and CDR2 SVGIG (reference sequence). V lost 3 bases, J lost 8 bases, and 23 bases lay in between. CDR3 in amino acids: CAWSPSPGLRRDIQYF. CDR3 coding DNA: TGTGCCTGGAGCCCAAGCCCCGGGCTCAGGAGGGACATTCAGTACTTC.